Listed below are T cell receptor beta chains from one sample, sequenced in a study of blood T cells in healthy people across ages. TCRdb independently ran MiXCR on the 5' RACE reads; one entry per CDR3 protein. The sample has 550,000 to 750,000 distinct CDR3 sequences, more than 20% seen once. Sequenced: blood. The receptors derive from a man between 70 and 80 years old in good health. Both conserved end residues are part of each CDR3. The order of the fields is clone size, D gene, J gene, V gene, CDR3 DNA, CDR3 protein. The D gene is left open where the match is weak. Clone size, where shown, is once, few, many, or a class for clones that have expanded.

>.|TRBD1|TRBJ2-5|TRBV24-1
TGTGCCACCAGTGAAAAAGGGGGCGATACGCCCAAGACCCAGTACTTC
CATSEKGGDTPKTQYF
>once|TRBD1|TRBJ2-5|TRBV20-1
TGCAGTGCTACATACAGGGGGAAAGAGACCCAGTACTTC
CSATYRGKETQYF
>.|.|TRBJ1-1|TRBV18
TGTGCCAGCTCAACTGGACGGTTCGAAGCTTTCTTT
CASSTGRFEAFF
>few|TRBD1|TRBJ1-4|TRBV5-1
TGCGCCAGCAGCCAAACGCAGACAGGGGACAATGAAAAACTGTTTTTT
CASSQTQTGDNEKLFF
>few|.|TRBJ2-2|TRBV20-1
TGCAGTGCTCAGGGACGACTGAACACCGGGGAGCTGTTTTTT
CSAQGRLNTGELFF
>once|.|TRBJ2-5|TRBV29-1
TGCAGCGTCGGGGCACGACTCCAAGAGACCCAGTACTTC
CSVGARLQETQYF
>few|.|TRBJ2-1|TRBV5-5
TGTGCCAGCATCACGGGAGGACAGGGATACAATGAGGAGCAGTTCTTC
CASITGGQGYNEEQFF
>few|.|TRBJ1-1|TRBV6-5
TGTGCCAGCAGTTATTCCGAGGGGGTTTCTGAAGCTTTCTTT
CASSYSEGVSEAFF
>.|TRBD1|TRBJ1-2|TRBV27
TGTGCCAGCAGTTTAACAGGGGGCAGGGGCTACACCTTC
CASSLTGGRGYTF
>.|.|TRBJ2-1|TRBV5-1
TGCGCCAGCAGCTTATCGGAGACTAAGCAGTTCTTC
CASSLSETKQFF
>many|.|TRBJ2-5|TRBV29-1
TGCAGCGTTGATCCAGGGGAAGAGACCCAGTACTTC
CSVDPGEETQYF
>.|TRBD2|TRBJ2-1|TRBV20-1
TGCAGTGCTAGAGACAGCGGGATAATCGGGGATGAGCAGTTCTTC
CSARDSGIIGDEQFF
>.|TRBD1|TRBJ2-7|TRBV28
TGTGCCAGCAGGTCGGGACAGGGAGACGAGCAGTACTTC
CASRSGQGDEQYF
>.|.|TRBJ2-3|TRBV7-2
TGTGCCAGCAGCTACGGGACTGACACAGATACGCAGTATTTT
CASSYGTDTDTQYF
>few|TRBD2|TRBJ2-2|TRBV20-1
TGCAGTGCCCACGGGAAGGCGGGAGTCGACACCGGGGAGCTGTTTTTT
CSAHGKAGVDTGELFF
>many|.|TRBJ1-1|TRBV20-1
TGCAGTGCCGAGAAAGCGAACACTGAAGCTTTCTTT
CSAEKANTEAFF
>few|.|TRBJ2-1|TRBV7-9
TGTGCCAGCAGCCTACTAGCAAATGAGCAGTTCTTC
CASSLLANEQFF
>few|.|TRBJ2-1|TRBV27
TGTGCCAGCACCTCCGGGCGGAATCCGGCTTACAATGAGCAGTTCTTC
CASTSGRNPAYNEQFF
>few|TRBD1|TRBJ2-7|TRBV10-3
TGTGCCATCAGGAGGGGACAGGGCTACGAGCAGTACTTC
CAIRRGQGYEQYF
>.|.|TRBJ1-2|TRBV5-6
TGTGCCAGCAGGCCAACAGGGATTGGGGGCTACACCTTC
CASRPTGIGGYTF
>few|.|TRBJ2-7|TRBV20-1
TGCAGTGCTAGGGGAGTCTACGAGCAGTACTTC
CSARGVYEQYF
>.|TRBD2|TRBJ2-7|TRBV5-1
TGCGCCAGCAGCACCACGACGGGGGGGACCTACGAGCAGTACTTC
CASSTTTGGTYEQYF
>few|.|TRBJ2-5|TRBV7-2
TGTGCCAGCAGCTTCAGGGTCTCAGTGACCCAGTACTTC
CASSFRVSVTQYF
>many|TRBD2|TRBJ2-5|TRBV7-9
TGTGCCAGCAGCTTATTGGTCAGCGGGGGAGGAGAGACCCAGTACTTC
CASSLLVSGGGETQYF
>.|.|TRBJ2-3|TRBV5-1
TGCGCCAGCAAGCCGGGACAAGGCACAGATACGCAGTATTTT
CASKPGQGTDTQYF
>.|TRBD1|TRBJ2-5|TRBV6-6
TGTGCCAGCAGTTATCCAGGGGGCGCGGAGACCCAGTACTTC
CASSYPGGAETQYF
>few|TRBD2|TRBJ2-1|TRBV20-1
TGCAGTGCTAGGTCTTTTGCGGGAGAGGTGGAAAATGAGCAGTTCTTC
CSARSFAGEVENEQFF
>many|.|TRBJ2-7|TRBV12-3/TRBV12-4
TGTGCCAGCAGCACGGGAGTCTACGAGCAGTACTTC
CASSTGVYEQYF
>.|TRBD2|TRBJ2-7|TRBV4-2
TGTGCCAGCAGCCAAGATCTTAGCGGGCGGTACCACACGGGGCCCCTCTACGAGCAGTACTTC
CASSQDLSGRYHTGPLYEQYF
>.|TRBD1|TRBJ2-3|TRBV2
TGTGCCAGCACCCTACAGGGGTTTGCAGATACGCAGTATTTT
CASTLQGFADTQYF
>few|TRBD2|TRBJ2-3|TRBV9
TGTGCCAGCAGCGTAGCGGCGGGAGGTACCACAGATACGCAGTATTTT
CASSVAAGGTTDTQYF
>.|TRBD2|TRBJ2-3|TRBV6-5
TGTGCCAGCAGTTACGGGCTCGGGACTAGCGGGAGGGCCCAGGATACGCAGTATTTT
CASSYGLGTSGRAQDTQYF
>few|TRBD1|TRBJ2-1|TRBV28
TGTGCCAGCAGCCGGGACAGGGGGATTTATGAGCAGTTCTTC
CASSRDRGIYEQFF
>few|TRBD1|TRBJ1-3|TRBV5-1
TGCGCCAGCAGCAACGGACAGGGAGACTCTGGAAACACCATATATTTT
CASSNGQGDSGNTIYF
>.|.|TRBJ2-7|TRBV5-1
TGCGCCAGCAGCACCCTGGCCCCCGGAAGAACAGAGCGGTACTTC
CASSTLAPGRTERYF
>few|.|TRBJ2-3|TRBV11-2
TGTGCCAGCAGCGGCCCAGCGACAGATACGCAGTATTTT
CASSGPATDTQYF
>.|.|TRBJ1-5|TRBV20-1
TGCAGTGCTAGGAATACTTTAGGGACAACCACGGGGCCCCAGCATTTT
CSARNTLGTTTGPQHF
>.|.|TRBJ2-5|TRBV4-1
TGCGCCAGCAGCCAAGCACTCTCGACAGGCCAAGAGACCCAGTACTTC
CASSQALSTGQETQYF
>many|.|TRBJ2-7|TRBV10-3
TGTGCCATCAGGGGGACGACAGGACGGATCTACGAGCAGTACTTC
CAIRGTTGRIYEQYF
>.|.|TRBJ1-5|TRBV28
TGTGCCAGCAGTTTGAACAGGTACAATCAGCCCCGGCATTTT
CASSLNRYNQPRHF
>.|.|TRBJ2-1|TRBV12-3/TRBV12-4
TGTGCCAGCAGTTTAGTGGTAGCGAACAGCTACAATGAGCAGTTCTTC
CASSLVVANSYNEQFF
>.|TRBD1|TRBJ2-2|TRBV24-1
TGTGCCACCAGTGACAACAGGGGGCGCCTCGGGGAGCTGTTTTTT
CATSDNRGRLGELFF
>.|TRBD1|TRBJ1-5|TRBV5-1
TGCGCCAGCAGCTTTACAGGGGATCAGCCCCAGCATTTT
CASSFTGDQPQHF
>few|TRBD1|TRBJ2-7|TRBV3-1
TGTGCCAGCAGCCAAAACAGGGGACCCTACGAGCAGTACTTC
CASSQNRGPYEQYF
>.|.|TRBJ2-5|TRBV9
TGTGCCAGCAGCGTAACAGGAAACCAAGAGACCCAGTACTTC
CASSVTGNQETQYF
>.|.|TRBJ2-3|TRBV29-1
TGCAGCGTTGCCCGGCCGGATACGCAGTATTTT
CSVARPDTQYF
>.|TRBD1|TRBJ1-2|TRBV7-9
TGTGCCAGCAGCCCTCGGACAGGGGGCGTGTATGGCTACACCTTC
CASSPRTGGVYGYTF
>.|.|TRBJ2-2|TRBV29-1
TGCAGCGTTGTTGAGGACAGGAACACCGGGGAGCTGTTTTTT
CSVVEDRNTGELFF
>many|.|TRBJ1-5|TRBV10-2
TGCGCCAGCACCCGGGACACAAATCAGCCCCAGCATTTT
CASTRDTNQPQHF
>.|TRBD2|TRBJ2-7|TRBV27
TGTGCCAGCAGTTACAGCGGGGATAGCTCCTACGAGCAGTACTTC
CASSYSGDSSYEQYF
>few|.|TRBJ1-3|TRBV21-1
TGTGCCAGCAGCAAAGTGCGGGCAGGGGCTGGAAACACCATATATTTT
CASSKVRAGAGNTIYF
>few|.|TRBJ2-5|TRBV7-2
TGTGCCAGCAGTCAGGACAGAATAGAGACCCAGTACTTC
CASSQDRIETQYF
>.|.|TRBJ2-5|TRBV7-2
TGTGCCAGCAGAGGACAGCACTCCATGAGGGAGACCCAGTACTTC
CASRGQHSMRETQYF